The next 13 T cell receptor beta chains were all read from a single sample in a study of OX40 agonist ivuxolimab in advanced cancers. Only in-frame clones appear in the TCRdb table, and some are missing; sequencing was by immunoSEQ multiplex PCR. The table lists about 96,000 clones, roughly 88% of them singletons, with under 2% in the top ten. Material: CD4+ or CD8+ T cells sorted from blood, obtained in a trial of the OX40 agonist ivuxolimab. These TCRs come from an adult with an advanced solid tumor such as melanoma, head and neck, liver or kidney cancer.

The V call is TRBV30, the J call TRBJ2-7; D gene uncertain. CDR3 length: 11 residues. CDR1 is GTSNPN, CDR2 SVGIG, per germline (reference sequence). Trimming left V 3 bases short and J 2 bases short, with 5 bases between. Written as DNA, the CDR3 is TGTGCCTGGAGAACCACCTACGAGCAGTACTTC. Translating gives CAWRTTYEQYF. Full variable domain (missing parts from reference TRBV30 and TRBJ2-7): SQTIHQWPATLVQPVGSPLSLECTVEGTSNPNLYWYRQAAGRGLQLLFYSVGIGQISSEVPQNLSASRPQDRQFILSSKKLLLSDSGFYLCAWRTTYEQYFGPGTRLTVT.

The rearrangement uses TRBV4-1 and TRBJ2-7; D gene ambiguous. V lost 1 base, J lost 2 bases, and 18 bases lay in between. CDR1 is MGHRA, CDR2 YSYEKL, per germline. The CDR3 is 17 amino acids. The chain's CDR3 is CASSQGGLPSKTYEQYF. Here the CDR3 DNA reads TGCGCCAGCAGCCAAGGAGGCCTCCCAAGCAAGACCTACGAGCAGTACTTC.

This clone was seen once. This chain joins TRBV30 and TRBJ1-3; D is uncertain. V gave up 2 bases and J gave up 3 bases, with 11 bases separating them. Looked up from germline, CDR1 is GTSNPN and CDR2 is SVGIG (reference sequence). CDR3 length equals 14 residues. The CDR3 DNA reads TGTGCCTGGAGTATCGAGGGTCGTGGAAACACCATATATTTT. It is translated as CAWSIEGRGNTIYF.

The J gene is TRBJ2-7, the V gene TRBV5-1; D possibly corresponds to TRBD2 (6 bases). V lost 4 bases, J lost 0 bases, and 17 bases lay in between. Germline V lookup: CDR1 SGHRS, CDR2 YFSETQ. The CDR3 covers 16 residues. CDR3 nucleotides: TGCGCCAGCAGCCAGCTTACCGGGAGACTCTCCTACGAGCAGTACTTC. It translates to CASSQLTGRLSYEQYF.

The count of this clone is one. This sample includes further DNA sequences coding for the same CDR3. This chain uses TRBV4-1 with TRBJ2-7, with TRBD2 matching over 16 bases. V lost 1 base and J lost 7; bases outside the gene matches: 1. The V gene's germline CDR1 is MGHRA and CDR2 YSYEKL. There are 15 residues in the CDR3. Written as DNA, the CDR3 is TGCGCCAGCAGCCAAGTGGGACTAGCGGGAGGGGAGCAGTACTTC. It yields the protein CASSQVGLAGGEQYF.

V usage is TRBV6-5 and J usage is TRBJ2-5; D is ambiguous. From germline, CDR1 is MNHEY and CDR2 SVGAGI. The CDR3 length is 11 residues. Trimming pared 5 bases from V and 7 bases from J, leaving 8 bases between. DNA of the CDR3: TGTGCCAGCAGTAAATGGGGGACCCAGTACTTC. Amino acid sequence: CASSKWGTQYF.

The CDR3 region is CASSDPRREIAYNEQFF. The CDR3 nucleotides are TGTGCCAGCAGCGATCCACGGCGGGAGATCGCCTACAATGAGCAGTTCTTC. This chain uses TRBV7-2 with TRBJ2-1, with 7 bases identical to TRBD2. In germline, CDR1 is SGHTA, CDR2 FQGNSA. This CDR3 contains 17 residues. J gave up 2 bases and V 5 bases, and 12 bases lay outside the gene matches.

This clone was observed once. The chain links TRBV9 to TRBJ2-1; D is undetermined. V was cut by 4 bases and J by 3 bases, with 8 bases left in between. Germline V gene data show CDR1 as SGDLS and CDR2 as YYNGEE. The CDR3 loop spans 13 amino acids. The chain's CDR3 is CASSPPVYNEQFF. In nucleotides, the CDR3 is TGTGCCAGCAGCCCCCCCGTCTACAATGAGCAGTTCTTC.

As DNA, the CDR3 is TGTGCCAGCAGTCCGCGACGGTACATCCGGGACAGGGGATACACTGAAGCTTTCTTT. Translating it yields CASSPRRYIRDRGYTEAFF. The V gene is TRBV27, the J gene TRBJ1-1, with 10 bases matching TRBD1. The CDR3 is 19 amino acids. J lost 3 bases, V lost 5 bases, and 18 bases had no gene match. Germline CDR1 reads MNHEY; CDR2 reads SMNVEV (reference sequence).

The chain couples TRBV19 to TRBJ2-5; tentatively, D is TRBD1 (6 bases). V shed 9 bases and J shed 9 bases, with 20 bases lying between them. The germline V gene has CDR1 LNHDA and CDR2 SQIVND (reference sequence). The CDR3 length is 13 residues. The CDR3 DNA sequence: TGTGCCAGCAAATCAAGGGGGTATGGGTCCCAGTACTTC. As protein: CASKSRGYGSQYF.

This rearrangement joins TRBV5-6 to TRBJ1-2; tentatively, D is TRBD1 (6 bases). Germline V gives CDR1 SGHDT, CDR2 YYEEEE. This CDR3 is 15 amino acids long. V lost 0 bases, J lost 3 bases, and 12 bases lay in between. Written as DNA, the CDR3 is TGTGCCAGCAGCTTGGAACCCAGGGGAGACTATGGCTACACCTTC. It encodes CASSLEPRGDYGYTF.

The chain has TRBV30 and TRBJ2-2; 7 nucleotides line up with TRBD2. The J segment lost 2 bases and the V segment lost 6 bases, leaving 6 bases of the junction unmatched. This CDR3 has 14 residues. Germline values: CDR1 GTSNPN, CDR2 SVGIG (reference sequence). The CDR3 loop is CACTGTINTGELFF. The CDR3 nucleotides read TGTGCCTGTACCGGGACTATTAACACCGGGGAGCTGTTTTTT.

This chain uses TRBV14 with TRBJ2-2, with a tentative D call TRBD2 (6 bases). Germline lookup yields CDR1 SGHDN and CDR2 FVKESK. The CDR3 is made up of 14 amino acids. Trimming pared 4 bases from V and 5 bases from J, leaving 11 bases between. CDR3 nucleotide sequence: TGTGCCAGCAGCCGCACGACTAGGACCGGGGAGCTGTTTTTT. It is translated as CASSRTTRTGELFF.